This T cell receptor (beta chain) was sequenced in a study of CD8 T cells in ankylosing spondylitis. Regarding the study as a whole: Reportedly, significant enrichment of disease-linked clones occurred in matched ankylosing spondylitis synovial fluid. One TCR beta motif, made up of about 8 highly homologous variants, appeared characteristic of ankylosing spondylitis blood.

This CDR3 has 19 amino acids. V was pared by 0 bases and J by 2 bases, with 23 bases between. Germline V CDR1 and CDR2: LGHNA, YSLEER. Via MiXCR, TCRdb re-called the 5' RACE reads, giving one row per CDR3 protein. The table includes a few hundred thousand distinct CDR3 sequences, 15% to 20% detected once. In regard to this clonotype: The antigen remains unidentified.

The sequencing input was blood, either unsorted or a sorted T cell fraction (not recorded which). The sequence was obtained from a male donor with ankylosing spondylitis or in good health (not recorded which). The chain couples TRBV4-3 to TRBJ2-7; possible D gene TRBD2, 6 bases. The DNA for the CDR3 is TGCGCCAGCAGCCAAGATTCGGCGGGAACCGCTACTACCCCCTACGAGCAGTACTTC. This codes for CASSQDSAGTATTPYEQYF.